These 2 T cell receptor beta chains were all obtained from the same sample, sequenced in a study of response to subunit inactivated influenza vaccine. TCRdb redid the calling of the RT-PCR reads with MiXCR, one entry per CDR3 protein. The sample lists hundreds of thousands of distinct CDR3 sequences, 7.6% occurring once. Sequenced here: PBMCs from blood, sampled around 25 months after vaccination. Receptors originate from a man between 50 and 70 years old who received an inactivated influenza vaccine.

The J gene is TRBJ1-2, the V gene TRBV19; D gene ambiguous. This CDR3 comprises 16 residues. Trimming removed 6 bases at V and 2 bases at J, with 19 bases between. Germline V gene lookup returns CDR1 LNHDA and CDR2 SQIVND (reference sequence). The CDR3 sequence is CASSLPGGDRNYGYTF. In nucleotides, the CDR3 is TGTGCCAGTAGCCTACCCGGCGGGGATCGGAACTATGGCTACACCTTC.

This clonotype was observed a few times. The rearrangement links TRBV5-1 to TRBJ1-6, with D maybe TRBD1 (5 bases). Germline V gene sequence: CDR1 SGHRS, CDR2 YFSETQ. The CDR3 loop spans 15 amino acids. Trimming cost V 4 bases and J 5 bases, with 13 bases left between them. Here the CDR3 DNA reads TGCGCCAGCAGCGCCGGTCAGGGCGATAATTCACCCCTCCACTTT. As protein: CASSAGQGDNSPLHF.